Listed below are T cell receptor beta chains from one sample, sequenced in a study of blood T cell repertoires in COVID-19. The table came from immunoSEQ multiplex PCR; TCRdb's copy has only in-frame clones and leaves some out. The repertoire includes about 35,000 clones, around 85% of them detected once, and around 45% sits in the top ten. The specimen was peripheral blood. The receptors here all came from a man aged 55 to 70 with active or convalescent COVID-19. The CDR3 runs from the conserved cysteine through the conserved F or W. A D gene is named only where the DNA matches it firmly. Clone size is shown for a subset of rows, as once, few, many or a class of expanded clone.

V gene: TRBV9; clone size: NA; D gene: TRBD2; J gene: TRBJ2-3; CDR3 protein: CASSPRLAATDTQYF; CDR3 DNA: TGTGCCAGCAGCCCCCGACTAGCAGCGACAGATACGCAGTATTTT
V gene: TRBV6-1; clone size: NA; D gene: NA; J gene: TRBJ2-5; CDR3 protein: CASSELGGIQETQYF; CDR3 DNA: TGTGCCAGCAGTGAATTGGGGGGTATCCAAGAGACCCAGTACTTC
V gene: TRBV4-3; clone size: NA; D gene: TRBD2; J gene: TRBJ2-3; CDR3 protein: CASSQEGPGGTSTDTQYF; CDR3 DNA: TGCGCCAGCAGCCAAGAGGGCCCGGGGGGAACTAGCACAGATACGCAGTATTTT
V gene: TRBV6-5; clone size: NA; D gene: TRBD2; J gene: TRBJ2-1; CDR3 protein: CASRRGGASYNEQFF; CDR3 DNA: TGTGCCAGCAGACGCGGGGGGGCGTCTTACAATGAGCAGTTCTTC
V gene: TRBV29-1; clone size: NA; D gene: NA; J gene: TRBJ2-1; CDR3 protein: CSVAEGVYNEQFF; CDR3 DNA: TGCAGCGTTGCCGAAGGGGTCTACAATGAGCAGTTCTTC
V gene: TRBV9; clone size: NA; D gene: TRBD2; J gene: TRBJ2-1; CDR3 protein: CASTLHPGLADNEQFF; CDR3 DNA: TGTGCCAGCACCCTTCACCCGGGACTAGCGGACAATGAGCAGTTCTTC
V gene: TRBV28; clone size: NA; D gene: TRBD1; J gene: TRBJ1-2; CDR3 protein: CASSLGQGNYGYTF; CDR3 DNA: TGTGCCAGCAGTTTGGGACAGGGAAACTATGGCTACACCTTC
V gene: TRBV28; clone size: NA; D gene: NA; J gene: TRBJ1-6; CDR3 protein: CASSSNGLASPLHF; CDR3 DNA: TGTGCCAGCAGTTCCAATGGACTGGCTTCACCCCTCCACTTT
V gene: TRBV27; clone size: NA; D gene: NA; J gene: TRBJ2-1; CDR3 protein: CASSRIADSSYNEQFF; CDR3 DNA: TGTGCCAGCAGTAGAATAGCGGATAGCTCCTACAATGAGCAGTTCTTC
V gene: TRBV7-2; clone size: NA; D gene: TRBD1; J gene: TRBJ2-6; CDR3 protein: CASSLDRGSGANVLTF; CDR3 DNA: TGTGCCAGCAGCCTTGACAGGGGGTCTGGGGCCAACGTCCTGACTTTC
V gene: TRBV7-2; clone size: NA; D gene: NA; J gene: TRBJ2-3; CDR3 protein: CASSPLGLGTDTQYF; CDR3 DNA: TGTGCCAGCAGCCCCCTGGGACTTGGCACAGATACGCAGTATTTT
V gene: TRBV6-1; clone size: NA; D gene: NA; J gene: TRBJ2-5; CDR3 protein: CASSEVATTQYF; CDR3 DNA: TGTGCCAGCAGTGAAGTGGCGACTACCCAGTACTTC
V gene: TRBV28; clone size: NA; D gene: TRBD1; J gene: TRBJ1-5; CDR3 protein: CASTPPTGVRNQPQHF; CDR3 DNA: TGTGCCAGCACCCCCCCCACAGGGGTCCGCAATCAGCCCCAGCATTTT
V gene: TRBV3-1/TRBV3-2; clone size: NA; D gene: TRBD1; J gene: TRBJ2-1; CDR3 protein: CASSQGSYRQGSIF; CDR3 DNA: TGTGCCAGCAGCCAAGGAAGTTATAGACAGGGCTCGATCTTC
V gene: TRBV6-1; clone size: once; D gene: NA; J gene: TRBJ2-5; CDR3 protein: CASSDLGRGQTQYF; CDR3 DNA: TGTGCCAGCAGTGACCTCGGGCGGGGACAGACCCAGTACTTC
V gene: TRBV6-5; clone size: NA; D gene: TRBD1; J gene: TRBJ1-1; CDR3 protein: CASSRDRVTYTEAFF; CDR3 DNA: TGTGCCAGCAGTCGCGACAGGGTAACATACACTGAAGCTTTCTTT
V gene: TRBV14; clone size: NA; D gene: TRBD1; J gene: TRBJ1-1; CDR3 protein: CASSKADRVNTEAFF; CDR3 DNA: TGTGCCAGCAGCAAAGCCGACAGGGTGAACACTGAAGCTTTCTTT
V gene: TRBV9; clone size: NA; D gene: NA; J gene: TRBJ1-2; CDR3 protein: CASSVGQGGYGYTF; CDR3 DNA: TGTGCCAGCAGCGTAGGGCAGGGCGGCTATGGCTACACCTTC
V gene: TRBV12-3/TRBV12-4; clone size: NA; D gene: NA; J gene: TRBJ2-1; CDR3 protein: CASSSQGKNEQFF; CDR3 DNA: TGTGCCAGCAGTTCTCAGGGGAAGAATGAGCAGTTCTTC
V gene: TRBV19; clone size: NA; D gene: NA; J gene: TRBJ1-2; CDR3 protein: CASSIGGQSYYGYTF; CDR3 DNA: TGTGCCAGTAGTATTGGGGGCCAATCCTACTATGGCTACACCTTC
V gene: TRBV25-1; clone size: few; D gene: NA; J gene: TRBJ1-1; CDR3 protein: CASSGGQGAFF; CDR3 DNA: TGTGCCAGCAGTGGGGGGCAGGGAGCTTTCTTT
V gene: TRBV5-1; clone size: NA; D gene: NA; J gene: TRBJ2-2; CDR3 protein: CASSPAPERTGELFF; CDR3 DNA: TGCGCCAGCAGCCCGGCCCCAGAGCGCACCGGGGAGCTGTTTTTT
V gene: TRBV5-1; clone size: NA; D gene: TRBD1; J gene: TRBJ2-5; CDR3 protein: CASSPGTVGIQETQYF; CDR3 DNA: TGCGCCAGCAGTCCCGGGACAGTCGGTATCCAAGAGACCCAGTACTTC
V gene: TRBV12-3/TRBV12-4; clone size: NA; D gene: TRBD1; J gene: TRBJ2-3; CDR3 protein: CATGQGGTQYF; CDR3 DNA: TGTGCCACGGGACAGGGCGGTACGCAGTATTTT
V gene: TRBV6-1; clone size: NA; D gene: NA; J gene: TRBJ1-5; CDR3 protein: CASSEAQLNQPQHF; CDR3 DNA: TGTGCCAGCAGTGAAGCTCAGTTAAATCAGCCCCAGCATTTT
V gene: TRBV19; clone size: NA; D gene: NA; J gene: TRBJ1-3; CDR3 protein: CASTPGHAYSGNTIYF; CDR3 DNA: TGTGCCAGTACCCCGGGACACGCTTACTCTGGAAACACCATATATTTT
V gene: TRBV28; clone size: few; D gene: NA; J gene: TRBJ1-5; CDR3 protein: CASNPLGQGDSNQPQHF; CDR3 DNA: TGTGCCAGCAACCCACTCGGGCAGGGTGATAGCAATCAGCCCCAGCATTTT
V gene: TRBV6-5; clone size: NA; D gene: NA; J gene: TRBJ2-5; CDR3 protein: CASTLAVGETQYF; CDR3 DNA: TGTGCCAGCACCTTAGCGGTGGGAGAGACCCAGTACTTC
V gene: TRBV29-1; clone size: NA; D gene: TRBD2; J gene: TRBJ2-1; CDR3 protein: CSVDLSDRLADYNEQFF; CDR3 DNA: TGCAGCGTTGACCTCTCTGACAGACTAGCGGACTACAATGAGCAGTTCTTC
V gene: TRBV19; clone size: NA; D gene: NA; J gene: TRBJ1-4; CDR3 protein: CASSSTYGGHEKLFF; CDR3 DNA: TGTGCCAGTAGCTCCACCTACGGGGGGCATGAAAAACTGTTTTTT
V gene: TRBV7-8; clone size: NA; D gene: TRBD2; J gene: TRBJ2-3; CDR3 protein: CASSAPGTTPSPTDTQYF; CDR3 DNA: TGTGCCAGCAGCGCGCCCGGGACTACACCTTCCCCCACAGATACGCAGTATTTT
V gene: TRBV19; clone size: NA; D gene: NA; J gene: TRBJ1-4; CDR3 protein: CASSITHSTAGMSRREKLFF; CDR3 DNA: TGTGCCAGTAGTATAACTCACAGTACCGCCGGGATGTCCCGTCGGGAAAAACTGTTTTTT
V gene: TRBV20-1; clone size: NA; D gene: NA; J gene: TRBJ2-5; CDR3 protein: CSGGYKETQYF; CDR3 DNA: TGCAGTGGGGGCTACAAAGAGACCCAGTACTTC
V gene: TRBV29-1; clone size: NA; D gene: TRBD2; J gene: TRBJ2-2; CDR3 protein: CSVGLAGANTGELFF; CDR3 DNA: TGCAGCGTTGGACTAGCGGGAGCGAACACCGGGGAGCTGTTTTTT
V gene: TRBV5-5; clone size: NA; D gene: TRBD1; J gene: TRBJ2-2; CDR3 protein: CASSLVQGAVTGELFF; CDR3 DNA: TGTGCCAGCAGCTTGGTCCAGGGGGCCGTAACCGGGGAGCTGTTTTTT
V gene: TRBV19; clone size: NA; D gene: TRBD1; J gene: TRBJ1-1; CDR3 protein: CASKNRGDTEAFF; CDR3 DNA: TGTGCCAGCAAGAACAGGGGTGACACTGAAGCTTTCTTT
V gene: TRBV6-1; clone size: NA; D gene: TRBD2; J gene: TRBJ2-3; CDR3 protein: CASSERGGGIPDTQYF; CDR3 DNA: TGTGCCAGCAGTGAAAGGGGCGGGGGGATTCCAGATACGCAGTATTTT
V gene: TRBV25-1; clone size: NA; D gene: TRBD2; J gene: TRBJ2-1; CDR3 protein: CASSVRSGRAVLEIF; CDR3 DNA: TGTGCCAGCAGTGTTAGAAGCGGGAGGGCCGTCTTAGAGATCTTC
V gene: TRBV5-4; clone size: NA; D gene: TRBD2; J gene: TRBJ2-5; CDR3 protein: CASSSGGAGETQYF; CDR3 DNA: TGTGCCAGCAGCTCCGGGGGGGCCGGGGAGACCCAGTACTTC
V gene: TRBV7-9; clone size: once; D gene: TRBD1; J gene: TRBJ1-1; CDR3 protein: CASTHLTGVNTEAFF; CDR3 DNA: TGTGCCAGCACGCACCTCACAGGGGTGAACACTGAAGCTTTCTTT
V gene: TRBV28; clone size: NA; D gene: NA; J gene: TRBJ1-1; CDR3 protein: CASMAVQNTEAFF; CDR3 DNA: TGTGCCAGCATGGCTGTACAGAACACTGAAGCTTTCTTT
V gene: TRBV3-1/TRBV3-2; clone size: NA; D gene: NA; J gene: TRBJ2-1; CDR3 protein: CASSTGFWGENEQFF; CDR3 DNA: TGTGCCAGCAGCACTGGATTTTGGGGCGAAAATGAGCAGTTCTTC
V gene: TRBV19; clone size: NA; D gene: TRBD1; J gene: TRBJ1-5; CDR3 protein: CASRGQGGQPQHF; CDR3 DNA: TGTGCCAGTAGGGGACAGGGAGGGCAGCCCCAGCATTTT
V gene: TRBV6-5; clone size: NA; D gene: TRBD1; J gene: TRBJ2-1; CDR3 protein: CAREGQALFNEQFF; CDR3 DNA: TGTGCCAGGGAGGGACAGGCACTTTTCAATGAGCAGTTCTTC
V gene: TRBV28; clone size: NA; D gene: TRBD1; J gene: TRBJ1-4; CDR3 protein: CASSPGQFNEKLFF; CDR3 DNA: TGTGCCAGCAGTCCGGGACAGTTTAATGAAAAACTGTTTTTT
V gene: TRBV5-4; clone size: NA; D gene: TRBD1; J gene: TRBJ2-2; CDR3 protein: CASSLGGPGQVNTGELFF; CDR3 DNA: TGTGCCAGCAGCTTGGGAGGGCCGGGACAGGTGAACACCGGGGAGCTGTTTTTT
V gene: TRBV4-1; clone size: NA; D gene: NA; J gene: TRBJ1-5; CDR3 protein: CASSHQKGQGQPQHF; CDR3 DNA: TGCGCCAGCAGCCACCAAAAGGGCCAGGGACAGCCCCAGCATTTT
V gene: TRBV5-1; clone size: once; D gene: NA; J gene: TRBJ2-2; CDR3 protein: CASSARITDTGELFF; CDR3 DNA: TGCGCCAGCAGCGCCCGTATCACGGACACCGGGGAGCTGTTTTTT
V gene: TRBV7-6; clone size: once; D gene: NA; J gene: TRBJ2-2; CDR3 protein: CASSLGGGTAKGMTGELFF; CDR3 DNA: TGTGCCAGCAGCCTCGGAGGCGGGACAGCGAAAGGCATGACCGGGGAGCTGTTTTTT
V gene: TRBV10-3; clone size: NA; D gene: TRBD1; J gene: TRBJ1-5; CDR3 protein: CATQGAMGNQPQHF; CDR3 DNA: TGTGCCACCCAGGGGGCGATGGGCAATCAGCCCCAGCATTTT
V gene: TRBV27; clone size: NA; D gene: NA; J gene: TRBJ1-1; CDR3 protein: CASSPRGRRMNTEAFF; CDR3 DNA: TGTGCCAGCAGCCCGCGAGGCAGGAGGATGAACACTGAAGCTTTCTTT
V gene: TRBV5-4; clone size: NA; D gene: NA; J gene: TRBJ2-2; CDR3 protein: CASSPVRGGTNTGELFF; CDR3 DNA: TGTGCCAGCAGCCCCGTTCGCGGCGGGACGAACACCGGGGAGCTGTTTTTT
V gene: TRBV6-1; clone size: NA; D gene: NA; J gene: TRBJ1-6; CDR3 protein: CASSEALRGPLHF; CDR3 DNA: TGTGCCAGCAGTGAAGCATTGCGGGGTCCCCTCCACTTT